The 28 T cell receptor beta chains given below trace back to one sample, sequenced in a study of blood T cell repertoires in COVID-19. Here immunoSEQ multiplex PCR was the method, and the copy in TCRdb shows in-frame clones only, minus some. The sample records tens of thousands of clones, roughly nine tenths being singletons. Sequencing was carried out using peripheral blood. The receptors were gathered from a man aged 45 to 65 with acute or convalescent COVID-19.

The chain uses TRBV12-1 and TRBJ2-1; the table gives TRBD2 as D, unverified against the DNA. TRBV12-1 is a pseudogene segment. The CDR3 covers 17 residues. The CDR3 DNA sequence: TGTGCCAGCAGCCCAAGACTAGCGGGGACCCCCTACAATGAGCAGTTCTTC. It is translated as CASSPRLAGTPYNEQFF.

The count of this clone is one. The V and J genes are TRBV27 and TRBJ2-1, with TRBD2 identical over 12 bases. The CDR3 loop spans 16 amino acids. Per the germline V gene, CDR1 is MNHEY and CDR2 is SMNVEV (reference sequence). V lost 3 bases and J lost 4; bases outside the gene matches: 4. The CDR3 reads CASSFETSGRYNEQFF. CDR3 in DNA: TGTGCCAGCAGTTTTGAGACTAGCGGGAGATACAATGAGCAGTTCTTC.

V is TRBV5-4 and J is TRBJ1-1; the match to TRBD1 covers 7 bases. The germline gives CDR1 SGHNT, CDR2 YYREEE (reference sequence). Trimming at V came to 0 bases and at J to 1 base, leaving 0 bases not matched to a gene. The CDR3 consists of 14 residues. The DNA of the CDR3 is TGTGCCAGCAGCTTGGACAGGGGGAACACTGAAGCTTTCTTT. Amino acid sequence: CASSLDRGNTEAFF. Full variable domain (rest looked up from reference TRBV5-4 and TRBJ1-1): ETGVTQSPTHLIKTRGQQVTLRCSSQSGHNTVSWYQQALGQGPQFIFQYYREEENGRGNFPPRFSGLQFPNYSSELNVNALELDDSALYLCASSLDRGNTEAFFGQGTRLTVV.

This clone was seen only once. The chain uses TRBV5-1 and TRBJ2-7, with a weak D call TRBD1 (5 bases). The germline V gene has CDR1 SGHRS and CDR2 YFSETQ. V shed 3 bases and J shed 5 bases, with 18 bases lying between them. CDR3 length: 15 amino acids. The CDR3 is CASSSSGLLGDEQYV. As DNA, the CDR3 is TGCGCCAGCAGCTCCTCCGGGCTCCTAGGGGACGAGCAGTACGTC.

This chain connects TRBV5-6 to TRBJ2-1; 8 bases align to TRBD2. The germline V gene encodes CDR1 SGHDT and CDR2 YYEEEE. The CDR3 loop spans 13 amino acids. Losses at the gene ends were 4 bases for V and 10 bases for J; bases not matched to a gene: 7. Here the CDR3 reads CASSLLAGPEQFF. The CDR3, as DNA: TGTGCCAGCAGCCTGTTAGCGGGGCCAGAGCAGTTCTTC.

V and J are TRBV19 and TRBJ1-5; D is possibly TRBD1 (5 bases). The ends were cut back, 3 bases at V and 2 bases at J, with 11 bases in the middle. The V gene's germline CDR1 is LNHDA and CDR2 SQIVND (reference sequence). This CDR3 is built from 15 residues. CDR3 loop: CASSIWQGGNQPQHF. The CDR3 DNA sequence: TGTGCCAGTAGTATTTGGCAGGGTGGCAATCAGCCCCAGCATTTT.

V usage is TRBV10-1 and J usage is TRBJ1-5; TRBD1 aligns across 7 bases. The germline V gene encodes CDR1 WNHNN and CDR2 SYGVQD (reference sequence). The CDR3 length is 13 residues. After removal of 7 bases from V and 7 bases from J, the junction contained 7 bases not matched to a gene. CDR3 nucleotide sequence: TGCGCCAGCAAAGGGGGCGGAATCCAGCCCCAGCATTTT. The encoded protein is CASKGGGIQPQHF.

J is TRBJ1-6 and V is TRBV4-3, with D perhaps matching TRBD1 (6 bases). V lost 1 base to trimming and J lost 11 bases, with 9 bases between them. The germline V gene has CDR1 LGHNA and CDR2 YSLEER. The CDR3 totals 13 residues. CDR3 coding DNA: TGCGCCAGCAGCCAAGCTCCAGGGGCACCCCTCCACTTT. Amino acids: CASSQAPGAPLHF.

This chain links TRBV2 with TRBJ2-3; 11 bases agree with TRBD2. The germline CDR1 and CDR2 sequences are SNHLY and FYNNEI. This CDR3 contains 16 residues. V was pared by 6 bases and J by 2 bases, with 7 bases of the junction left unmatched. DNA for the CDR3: TGTGCCAGCAGACCATCTAGCGGGGGGACCACAGATACGCAGTATTTT. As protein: CASRPSSGGTTDTQYF.

DNA of the CDR3: TGTGCCAGCAGCCCCAGGATTGAGAATCAGCCCCAGCATTTT. Its translation: CASSPRIENQPQHF. This rearrangement joins TRBV3-1 (or the pseudogene TRBV3-2) to TRBJ1-5; the D is unclear. The germline V gene has CDR1 LGHDT and CDR2 YNNKEL (reference sequence). V lost 4 bases, J lost 4 bases, and 11 bases lay in between. The CDR3 is 14 residues long.

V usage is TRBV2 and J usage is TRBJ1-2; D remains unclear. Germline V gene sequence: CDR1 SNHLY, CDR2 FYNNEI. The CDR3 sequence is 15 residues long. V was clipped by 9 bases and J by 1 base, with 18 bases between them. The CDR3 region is CARNRPNSRNYGYTF. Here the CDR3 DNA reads TGTGCCAGAAATCGCCCAAACAGTCGTAACTATGGCTACACCTTC.

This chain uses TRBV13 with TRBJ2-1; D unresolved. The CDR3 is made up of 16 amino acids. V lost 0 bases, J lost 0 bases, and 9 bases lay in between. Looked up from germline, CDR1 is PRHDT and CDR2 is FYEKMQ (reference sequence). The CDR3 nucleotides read TGTGCCAGCAGCTTAGGGGCCCGAAGCTCCTACAATGAGCAGTTCTTC. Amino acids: CASSLGARSSYNEQFF.

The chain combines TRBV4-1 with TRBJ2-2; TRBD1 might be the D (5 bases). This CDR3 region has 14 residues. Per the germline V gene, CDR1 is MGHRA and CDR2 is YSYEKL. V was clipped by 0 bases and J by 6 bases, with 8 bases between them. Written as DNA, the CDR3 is TGCGCCAGCAGCCAAGACAGGGCCCCCGGGGAGCTGTTTTTT. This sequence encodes CASSQDRAPGELFF.

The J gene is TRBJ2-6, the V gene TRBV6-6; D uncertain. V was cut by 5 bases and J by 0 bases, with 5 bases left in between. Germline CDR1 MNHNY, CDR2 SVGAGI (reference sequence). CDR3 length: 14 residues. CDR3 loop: CASSVFSGANVLTF. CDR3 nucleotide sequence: TGTGCCAGCAGTGTCTTCTCTGGGGCCAACGTCCTGACTTTC.

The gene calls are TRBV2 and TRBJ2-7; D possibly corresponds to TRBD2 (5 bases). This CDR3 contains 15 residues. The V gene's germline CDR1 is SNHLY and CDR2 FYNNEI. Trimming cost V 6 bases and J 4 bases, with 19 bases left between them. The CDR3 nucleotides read TGTGCCAGCAGACCTACGGTTGAGAGAGGGTACGAGCAGTACTTC. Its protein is CASRPTVERGYEQYF.

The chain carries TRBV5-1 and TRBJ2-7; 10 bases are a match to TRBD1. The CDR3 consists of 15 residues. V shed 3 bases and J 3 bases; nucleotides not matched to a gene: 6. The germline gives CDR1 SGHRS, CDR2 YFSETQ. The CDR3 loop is CASSYDRGLGYEQYF. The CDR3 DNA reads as TGCGCCAGCAGCTACGACAGGGGGCTAGGCTACGAGCAGTACTTC.

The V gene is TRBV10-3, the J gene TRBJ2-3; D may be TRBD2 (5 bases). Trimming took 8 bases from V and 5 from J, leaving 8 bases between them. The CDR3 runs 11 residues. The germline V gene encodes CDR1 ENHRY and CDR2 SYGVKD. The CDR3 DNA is TGTGCCATCGGAGGAGGAGATACGCAGTATTTT. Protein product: CAIGGGDTQYF.

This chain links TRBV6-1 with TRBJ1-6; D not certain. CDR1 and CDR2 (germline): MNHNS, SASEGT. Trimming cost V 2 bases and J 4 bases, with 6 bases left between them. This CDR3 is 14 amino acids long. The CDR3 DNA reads TGTGCCAGCAGTGAACCCGGGTATAATTCACCCCTCCACTTT. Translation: CASSEPGYNSPLHF.

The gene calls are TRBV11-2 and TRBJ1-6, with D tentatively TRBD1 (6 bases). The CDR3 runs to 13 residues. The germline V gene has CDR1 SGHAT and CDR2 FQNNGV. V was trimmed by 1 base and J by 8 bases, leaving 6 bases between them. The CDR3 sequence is CASSLGTDSPLHF. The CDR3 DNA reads TGTGCCAGCAGCTTAGGGACAGATTCACCCCTCCACTTT.

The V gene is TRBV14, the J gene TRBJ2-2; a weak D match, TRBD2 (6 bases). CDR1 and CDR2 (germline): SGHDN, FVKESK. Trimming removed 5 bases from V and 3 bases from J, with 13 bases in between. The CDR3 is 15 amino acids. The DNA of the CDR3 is TGTGCCAGCAGCGGGACGGGAGCGTACACCGGGGAGCTGTTTTTT. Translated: CASSGTGAYTGELFF.

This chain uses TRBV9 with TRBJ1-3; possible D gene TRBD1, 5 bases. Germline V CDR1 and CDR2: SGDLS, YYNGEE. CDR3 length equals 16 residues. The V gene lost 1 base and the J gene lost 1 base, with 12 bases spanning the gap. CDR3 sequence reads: CASSVQGLPSGNTIYF. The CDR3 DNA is TGTGCCAGCAGCGTACAGGGCCTCCCTTCTGGAAACACCATATATTTT.

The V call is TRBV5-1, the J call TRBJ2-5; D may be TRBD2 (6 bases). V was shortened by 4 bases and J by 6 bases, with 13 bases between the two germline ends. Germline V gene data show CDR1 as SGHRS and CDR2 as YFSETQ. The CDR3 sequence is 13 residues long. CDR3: CASSPGLVKTQYF. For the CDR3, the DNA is TGCGCCAGCAGCCCGGGACTTGTAAAGACCCAGTACTTC.

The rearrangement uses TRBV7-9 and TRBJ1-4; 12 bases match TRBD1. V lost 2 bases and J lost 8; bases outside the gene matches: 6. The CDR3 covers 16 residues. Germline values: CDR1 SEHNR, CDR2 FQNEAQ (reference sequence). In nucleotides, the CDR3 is TGTGCCAGCAGCTTATCCGGGACAGGGGGCAAAGAAAAACTGTTTTTT. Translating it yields CASSLSGTGGKEKLFF.

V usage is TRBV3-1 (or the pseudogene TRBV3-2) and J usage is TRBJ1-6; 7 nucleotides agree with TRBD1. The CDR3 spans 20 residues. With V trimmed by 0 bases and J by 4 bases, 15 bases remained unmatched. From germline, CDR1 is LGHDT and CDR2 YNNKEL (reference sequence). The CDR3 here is CASSQDPGGWGSTYNSPLHF. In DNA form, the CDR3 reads TGTGCCAGCAGCCAAGATCCAGGGGGATGGGGATCTACGTATAATTCACCCCTCCACTTT.

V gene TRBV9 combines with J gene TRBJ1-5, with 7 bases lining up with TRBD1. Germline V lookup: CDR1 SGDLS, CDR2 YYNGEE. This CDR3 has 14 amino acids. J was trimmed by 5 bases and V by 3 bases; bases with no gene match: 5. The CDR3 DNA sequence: TGTGCCAGCAGCGCGGGACAGACCCATCAGCCCCAGCATTTT. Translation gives CASSAGQTHQPQHF.

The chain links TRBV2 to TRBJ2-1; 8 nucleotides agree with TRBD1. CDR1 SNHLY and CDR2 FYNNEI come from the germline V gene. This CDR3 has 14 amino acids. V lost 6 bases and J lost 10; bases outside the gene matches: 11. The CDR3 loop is CASSRGTGPGEQFF. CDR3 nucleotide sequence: TGTGCCAGCAGCCGCGGGACAGGCCCCGGGGAGCAGTTCTTC.

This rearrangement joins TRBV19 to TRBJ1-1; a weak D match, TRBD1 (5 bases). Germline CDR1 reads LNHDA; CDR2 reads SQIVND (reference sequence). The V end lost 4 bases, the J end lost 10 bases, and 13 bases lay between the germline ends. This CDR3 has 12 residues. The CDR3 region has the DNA TGTGCCAGTAGTAACCTCCAGGGCGGAGCTTTCTTT. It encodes CASSNLQGGAFF. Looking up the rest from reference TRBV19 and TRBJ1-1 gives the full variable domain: DGGITQSPKYLFRKEGQNVTLSCEQNLNHDAMYWYRQDPGQGLRLIYYSQIVNDFQKGDIAEGYSVSREKKESFPLTVTSAQKNPTAFYLCASSNLQGGAFFGQGTRLTVV.

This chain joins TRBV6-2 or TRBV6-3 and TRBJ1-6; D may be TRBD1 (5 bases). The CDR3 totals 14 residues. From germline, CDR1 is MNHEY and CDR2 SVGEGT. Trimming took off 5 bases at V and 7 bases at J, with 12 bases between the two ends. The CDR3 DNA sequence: TGTGCCAGCAGTAGCCAGGGTTACAATTCACCCCTCCACTTT. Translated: CASSSQGYNSPLHF.